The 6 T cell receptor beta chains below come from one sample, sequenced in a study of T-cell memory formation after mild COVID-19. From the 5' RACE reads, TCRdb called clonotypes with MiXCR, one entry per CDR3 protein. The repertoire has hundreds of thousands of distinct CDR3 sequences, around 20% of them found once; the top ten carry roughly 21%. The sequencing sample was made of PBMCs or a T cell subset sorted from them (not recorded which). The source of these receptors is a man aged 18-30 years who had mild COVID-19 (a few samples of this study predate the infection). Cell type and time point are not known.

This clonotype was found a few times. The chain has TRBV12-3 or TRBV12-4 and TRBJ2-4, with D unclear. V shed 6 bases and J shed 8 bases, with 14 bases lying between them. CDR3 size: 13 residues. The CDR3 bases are TGTGCCAGCAGCCTTGGATCGGTTGACATTCAGTACTTC. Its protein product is CASSLGSVDIQYF.

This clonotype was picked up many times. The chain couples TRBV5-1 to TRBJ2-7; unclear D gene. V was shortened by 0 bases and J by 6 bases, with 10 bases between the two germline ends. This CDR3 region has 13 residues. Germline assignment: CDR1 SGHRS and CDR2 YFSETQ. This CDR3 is CASSLVGSGEQYV. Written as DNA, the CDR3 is TGCGCCAGCAGCTTGGTTGGGTCGGGCGAGCAGTACGTC.

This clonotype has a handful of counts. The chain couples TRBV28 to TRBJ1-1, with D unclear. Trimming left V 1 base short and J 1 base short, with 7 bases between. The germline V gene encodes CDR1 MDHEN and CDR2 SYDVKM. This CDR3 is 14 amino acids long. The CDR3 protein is CASSLSHTNTEAFF. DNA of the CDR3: TGTGCCAGCAGTTTATCCCATACGAACACTGAAGCTTTCTTT.

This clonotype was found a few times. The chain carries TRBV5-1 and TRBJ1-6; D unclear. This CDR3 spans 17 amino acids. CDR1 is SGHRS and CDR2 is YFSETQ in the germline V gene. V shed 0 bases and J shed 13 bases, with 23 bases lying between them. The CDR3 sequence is CASSLGERSFPSAPLHF. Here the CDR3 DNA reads TGCGCCAGCAGCTTGGGGGAAAGGAGCTTCCCGTCAGCCCCCCTCCACTTT.

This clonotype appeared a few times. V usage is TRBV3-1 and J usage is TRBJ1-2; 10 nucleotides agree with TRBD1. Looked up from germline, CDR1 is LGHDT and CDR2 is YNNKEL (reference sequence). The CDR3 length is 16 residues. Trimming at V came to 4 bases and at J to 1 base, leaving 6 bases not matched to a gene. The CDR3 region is CASSRGTGAFNYGYTF. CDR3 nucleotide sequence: TGTGCCAGCAGCCGAGGGACAGGGGCATTTAACTATGGCTACACCTTC.

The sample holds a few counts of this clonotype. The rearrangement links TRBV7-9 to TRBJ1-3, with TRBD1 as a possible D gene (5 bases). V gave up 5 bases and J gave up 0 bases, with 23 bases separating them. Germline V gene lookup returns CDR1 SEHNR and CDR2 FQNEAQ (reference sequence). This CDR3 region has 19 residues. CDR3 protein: CASSQLRWDWGLSGNTIYF. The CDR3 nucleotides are TGTGCCAGCAGCCAACTTCGGTGGGACTGGGGCCTCTCTGGAAACACCATATATTTT.